The sequence of this T cell receptor beta chain was determined in a study of synovial regulatory T cells in juvenile arthritis (dated by TCRdb to 2014 to 2015). Concerning the study at large: Of the sequenced patients, three were therapy-naive, one was treated with methotrexate plus infliximab, six were treated with methotrexate, and one lacked treatment information. The TCR repertoire comparisons covered Treg and Teff subsets from 10 to 11 JIA patients with active disease. Although effector T cell subsets in the cohort were also sequenced for comparisons, the Treg dataset on its own covers only blood and synovial fluid Treg cells. Using matched patient samples, the researchers compared TCRbeta CDR3 repertoires across three groups: blood iaTreg cells, other blood Treg cells and synovial fluid Treg cells. General conclusions and limits of the study: Synovial Treg cells shared more CDR3 sequences with iaTreg cells than with other blood Treg cells, and Chao-Jaccard similarity confirmed that synovial Treg cells were more closely related to iaTreg cells. Across patients, iaTreg TCR repertoires were largely private, and these iaTreg repertoires partially overlapped with synovial Teff and blood CPL repertoires. Compared with other blood Treg cells, blood iaTreg cells had lower TCR diversity, a finding consistent with antigen-driven expansion.

Concerning this clone itself: Its binding antigen is unknown.

Its CDR3 holds 14 amino acids, cysteine through phenylalanine. There is no recorded DNA. CDR1 is given as KGHSH and CDR2 as LQKENI, both from the germline V gene. Library preparation employed the immunoSEQ multiplex PCR assay. Adaptive Biotechnologies carried out the TCRbeta CDR3 sequencing. The authors' analysis ran thus. To assess repertoire similarity, the researchers used the Chao-modified Jaccard index along with median clonotype overlap taken from 200 random subsamples at equal sample size. The similarity analyses were based on either productive nucleotide sequences or amino acid sequences translated in silico. To compare repertoires, the researchers applied hierarchical clustering with single linkage as well as t-SNE, based on Chao-modified Jaccard distances. After normalising for sample size, the researchers measured repertoire diversity with the Renyi index across a range of alpha values. TCRdb mirrors the immuneACCESS table, restricted to in-frame sequences. Some clones are absent from its copies; in checked studies, under half trace to an unresolved V gene, and the reason for the others is unknown. Clonal size and the V and J genes are those of that table, whereas D and trimming came from the DNA. The sample has roughly 9,800 clones on record. Of the sample, roughly 0.39% is held by the ten largest clones.

TCR repertoires were obtained from approximately eleven juvenile idiopathic arthritis patients with active disease who had not reached inactive disease, of whom 3 were polyarticular and 8 were oligoarticular. A median age of around 12 years (range 2.4-22.9) and a median disease duration of approximately seven years (range 0.2-19.1) were recorded for the TCR-sequenced patients. The samples for TCR repertoire analysis were obtained at two Italian centres. Peripheral blood mononuclear cells were isolated using a Histopaque-1077 density gradient and were cryopreserved in around 90% FCS with approximately 10% DMSO.

This receptor was identified in a donor between 2 and 35 years old with juvenile idiopathic arthritis. The specimen sequenced was Treg cells from blood. The sample's cell subset or site label is to be understood as: remaining (HLA-DR-negative) circulating blood Treg cells. Recombination joined TRBV18 with TRBJ2-3. For the CDR3, the sequence is CASSPLKGTDTQYF.